This entry lists 8 T cell receptor beta chains sequenced from one sample in a study of blood T cell repertoires in COVID-19. The table came from immunoSEQ multiplex PCR; TCRdb's copy has only in-frame clones and leaves some out. The sample comprises 90,000 to 120,000 clones, under 85% of which are singletons, and approximately 4.1% rests with the top ten. The specimen was peripheral blood. These receptors came from a woman in her 70s with acute or convalescent COVID-19.

This chain joins TRBV9 and TRBJ1-5, with no clear D. Germline V lookup: CDR1 SGDLS, CDR2 YYNGEE. V was clipped by 3 bases and J by 5 bases, with 9 bases between them. The CDR3 runs to 13 residues. The CDR3 reads CASSDCIHQPQHF. The CDR3 DNA follows: TGTGCCAGCAGCGACTGTATCCATCAGCCCCAGCATTTT.

With respect to this clone: Within the sample, other DNA sequences also encode this same CDR3. The V and J genes are TRBV7-2 and TRBJ1-5; the D is unclear. The length of the CDR3 is 12 residues. The germline gives CDR1 SGHTA, CDR2 FQGNSA. V lost 5 bases and J 4 bases, leaving 6 bases between the germline ends. As DNA, the CDR3 is TGTGCCAGCAGCCGAGAGAATCAGCCCCAGCATTTT. Translation: CASSRENQPQHF. The full variable domain, with the rest looked up from reference TRBV7-2 and TRBJ1-5, is GAGVSQSPSNKVTEKGKDVELRCDPISGHTALYWYRQSLGQGLEFLIYFQGNSAPDKSGLPSDRFSAERTGGSVSTLTIQRTQQEDSAVYLCASSRENQPQHFGDGTRLSIL.

Only one count was recorded for this clone. The V call is TRBV7-9, the J call TRBJ1-1, with D maybe TRBD1 (6 bases). The germline V and J ends were trimmed by 4 bases and 3 bases, with 18 bases remaining between them. CDR3 size: 16 residues. Germline CDR1 is SEHNR and CDR2 is FQNEAQ (reference sequence). The CDR3 reads CASSSGRLAGDTEAFF. DNA for the CDR3: TGTGCCAGCAGCTCCGGGCGCCTGGCAGGGGACACTGAAGCTTTCTTT. The variable domain in full, completed from reference TRBV7-9 and TRBJ1-1, reads DTGVSQNPRHKITKRGQNVTFRCDPISEHNRLYWYRQTLGQGPEFLTYFQNEAQLEKSRLLSDRFSAERPKGSFSTLEIQRTEQGDSAMYLCASSSGRLAGDTEAFFGQGTRLTVV.

The rearrangement links TRBV3-1 (or the pseudogene TRBV3-2) to TRBJ2-7; possible D gene TRBD1, 6 bases. The V end was cut by 0 bases, the J end by 6 bases, with 12 bases between. Germline lookup yields CDR1 LGHDT and CDR2 YNNKEL (reference sequence). The CDR3 spans 14 residues. The CDR3 DNA reads as TGTGCCAGCAGCCAAGAACAGGGAAAAATCGAGCAGTACTTC. Its protein is CASSQEQGKIEQYF.

The rearrangement links TRBV5-6 to TRBJ1-1; D is unclear. Germline V gives CDR1 SGHDT, CDR2 YYEEEE. V shed 1 base and J shed 0 bases, with 7 bases lying between them. The CDR3 covers 14 residues. In nucleotides, the CDR3 is TGTGCCAGCAGCTTGTATCAGATGAACACTGAAGCTTTCTTT. Protein sequence: CASSLYQMNTEAFF.

This clone showed up just once. The chain couples TRBV7-6 to TRBJ2-1, with a tentative D call TRBD2 (6 bases). Trimming pared 5 bases from V and 1 base from J, leaving 18 bases between. The CDR3 contains 17 residues. Looked up from germline, CDR1 is SGHVS and CDR2 is FNYEAQ. CDR3 bases: TGTGCCAGCAGCCTCCTGCCTAGCGTTATTTCCTACAATGAGCAGTTCTTC. It is translated as CASSLLPSVISYNEQFF.

V and J are TRBV21-1 and TRBJ2-7; TRBD2, the table's D call, lacks a check against the DNA. TRBV21-1 is a listed pseudogene. CDR3 length equals 15 residues. The CDR3, as DNA: TGTGCCAGCAGCAAAGCTAGCGGGGGGGCAAACGAGCAGTACGTC. This encodes CASSKASGGANEQYV.

The chain links TRBV3-1 (or the pseudogene TRBV3-2) to TRBJ1-6; D gene uncertain. V dropped 2 bases and J dropped 7 bases, with 6 bases sitting between them. The CDR3 totals 13 residues. CDR1 is LGHDT and CDR2 is YNNKEL in the germline V gene (reference sequence). As DNA, the CDR3 is TGTGCCAGCAGCCAAACAGAAAATTCACCCCTCCACTTT. It yields the protein CASSQTENSPLHF.